This T cell receptor (beta chain) was profiled in a study of blood T cell repertoires in COVID-19. This table comes from immunoSEQ multiplex PCR, and its TCRdb copy is limited to in-frame clones, with some not included. Of 60,000 to 85,000 clones listed, 87% are singletons. V shed 0 bases and J shed 3 bases, with 18 bases lying between them. The CDR3 consists of 17 residues. In germline, CDR1 is SGHAT, CDR2 FQNNGV. This sequence was found in a woman in her fifties or sixties with COVID-19, enrolled during active disease. The chain couples TRBV11-2 to TRBJ2-7, with D perhaps TRBD1 (7 bases). Sequencing used peripheral blood. In DNA form, the CDR3 reads TGTGCCAGCAGCTTAGAGGGGAGGTCGGGACAGAACTACGAGCAGTACTTC. Residues: CASSLEGRSGQNYEQYF.